The rows below give T cell receptor beta chains drawn from one sample of a study of Ad26.COV2.S vaccination and SARS-CoV-2 variants. Sequenced by immunoSEQ multiplex PCR; TCRdb stores in-frame clones only, minus some. The table has 400,000 to 450,000 clones, 92% seen once. Here the sequenced sample was peripheral blood, taken in a trial of Ad26.COV2.S vaccine versus placebo. These TCRs come from a person aged 18-60 years who received the Ad26.COV2.S COVID-19 vaccine or a placebo. CDR3s include the opening cysteine and the closing phenylalanine or tryptophan.

j_call v_call cdr3_aa
TRBJ1-5 TRBV7-9 CASSLSDSNQPQHF
TRBJ2-4 TRBV2 CASRGQGGRNQYF
TRBJ1-6 TRBV6-6 CASSYQQGRSPLHF
TRBJ1-6 TRBV28 CASSLAVSNSPLHF
TRBJ1-2 TRBV6-5 CASSYMTGYYGYTF
TRBJ2-4 TRBV6-5 CASSYGLTEAKNIQYF
TRBJ2-5 TRBV4-3 CASSQDPGETQYF
TRBJ2-3 TRBV7-9 CASSSRTAPSSSTDTQYF
TRBJ2-7 TRBV5-6 CASSLGSNEQYF
TRBJ1-1 TRBV30 CAWSVQGLRNEAFF
TRBJ2-2 TRBV3-1/TRBV3-2 CASTDMGQGRFTGELFF
TRBJ1-5 TRBV30 CAWSVGVQNNQPQHF
TRBJ1-4 TRBV7-8 CASSLRKQYTNEKLFF
TRBJ1-5 TRBV5-6 CASSSFGQGYSNQPQHF
TRBJ2-4 TRBV6-6 CASTKVRAKNIQYF